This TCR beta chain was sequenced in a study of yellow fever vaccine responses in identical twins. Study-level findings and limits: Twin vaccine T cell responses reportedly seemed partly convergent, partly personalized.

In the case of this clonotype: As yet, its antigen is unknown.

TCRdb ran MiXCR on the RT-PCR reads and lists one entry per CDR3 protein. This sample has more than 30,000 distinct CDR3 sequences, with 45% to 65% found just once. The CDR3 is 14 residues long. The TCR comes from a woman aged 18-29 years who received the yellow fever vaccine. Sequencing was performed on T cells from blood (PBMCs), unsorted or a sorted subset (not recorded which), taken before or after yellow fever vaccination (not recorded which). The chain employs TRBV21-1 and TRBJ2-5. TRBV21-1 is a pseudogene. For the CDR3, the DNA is TGTGCCAGCAGCAACTGCCAAAACCAAGAGACCCAGTACTTC. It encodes CASSNCQNQETQYF.